These T cell receptor beta chains were read from a single sample in a study of blood T cell repertoires in COVID-19. Only in-frame clones appear in the TCRdb table, and some are missing; sequencing was by immunoSEQ multiplex PCR. This sample has approximately 190,000 clones, with under 90% found just once. The sequenced sample was peripheral blood. The receptor set was obtained from a man aged 55 to 70 with acute or convalescent COVID-19. Each CDR3 is given with its conserved first and last residue. A D gene is named only where the DNA matches it firmly. Only part of the rows carry a size: once, few, many, or a class if the clone is expanded.

j_gene	d_gene	abundance	v_gene	CDR3aa	CDR3nt
TRBJ2-1	TRBD1	once	TRBV19	CASSTGTDYNEQFF	TGTGCCAGTAGTACCGGGACAGACTACAATGAGCAGTTCTTC
TRBJ1-1	NA	NA	TRBV6-2/TRBV6-3	CASSSRGGGMNTEAFF	TGTGCCAGCAGTTCACGAGGAGGAGGGATGAACACTGAAGCTTTCTTT
TRBJ1-5	TRBD1	NA	TRBV30	CAWSQGTADQPQHF	TGTGCCTGGAGCCAGGGGACAGCGGATCAGCCCCAGCATTTT
TRBJ2-1	TRBD2	NA	TRBV7-3	CASSLGLAGVNEQFF	TGTGCCAGCAGCTTGGGACTAGCGGGCGTCAATGAGCAGTTCTTC
TRBJ1-6	NA	NA	TRBV10-3	CAISGTRGGSNSPLHF	TGTGCCATCAGTGGAACAAGGGGGGGGAGCAATTCACCCCTCCACTTT
TRBJ2-1	NA	NA	TRBV4-3	CASSPTTGLGEQFF	TGCGCCAGCAGCCCGACTACAGGGTTAGGTGAGCAGTTCTTC
TRBJ1-2	TRBD1	NA	TRBV15	CATSRGRDRGFYGYTF	TGTGCCACCAGCAGAGGAAGGGACAGGGGGTTCTATGGCTACACCTTC
TRBJ1-2	NA	NA	TRBV7-9	CASSFGAVDGYTF	TGTGCCAGCAGCTTCGGCGCGGTAGATGGCTACACCTTC
TRBJ2-2	TRBD2	NA	TRBV5-1	CASSSIAGGLGTGELFF	TGCGCCAGCAGCTCTATAGCGGGAGGGCTGGGCACCGGGGAGCTGTTTTTT
TRBJ1-1	TRBD1	NA	TRBV2	CASRDGQGVNAEAFF	TGTGCCAGCAGGGACGGACAGGGTGTTAACGCTGAAGCTTTCTTT
TRBJ2-7	TRBD1	few	TRBV5-1	CASTTGTAFYEQYF	TGCGCCAGCACTACCGGGACAGCCTTCTACGAGCAGTACTTC
TRBJ1-6	NA	NA	TRBV6-5	CASSYYSNSPLHF	TGTGCCAGCAGTTACTACAGTAATTCACCCCTCCACTTT
TRBJ2-3	TRBD1	NA	TRBV5-4	CASSSGQGSDTQYF	TGTGCCAGCAGTTCTGGACAGGGGTCAGATACGCAGTATTTT
TRBJ1-5	NA	NA	TRBV29-1	CSVGQAPNQPQHF	TGCAGCGTTGGACAGGCCCCCAATCAGCCCCAGCATTTT
TRBJ2-3	TRBD2	NA	TRBV9	CASSVGSVAGDTQYF	TGTGCCAGCAGCGTCGGTTCCGTAGCGGGAGATACGCAGTATTTT
TRBJ1-2	NA	NA	TRBV19	CASSTRTDYGYTF	TGTGCCAGTAGTACCCGGACAGACTATGGCTACACTTTC
TRBJ1-1	TRBD1	NA	TRBV7-2	CASSPTGGQRMNTEAFF	TGTGCCAGCAGCCCGACAGGGGGACAACGCATGAACACTGAAGCTTTCTTT
TRBJ1-2	TRBD1	NA	TRBV24-1	CATSDQRTGGVYGYTF	TGTGCCACCAGTGATCAGAGGACAGGGGGCGTCTATGGCTACACCTTC
TRBJ1-1	NA	NA	TRBV3-1/TRBV3-2	CASSPSDLDAEAFF	TGTGCCAGCAGCCCCTCCGACCTAGACGCTGAAGCTTTCTTT
TRBJ1-2	NA	NA	TRBV4-2	CASSQGGGYTF	TGTGCCAGCAGCCAGGGGGGTGGCTACACCTTC
TRBJ2-7	NA	NA	TRBV12-3/TRBV12-4	CASSSGRAHEQYF	TGTGCCAGCAGCTCTGGTCGAGCCCACGAGCAGTACTTC
TRBJ1-2	TRBD1	NA	TRBV14	CASSPSWTGQTNYGYTF	TGTGCCAGCAGCCCCTCTTGGACAGGGCAAACTAACTATGGCTACACCTTC
TRBJ1-2	NA	NA	TRBV6-5	CASSYSNLGGLYGYTF	TGTGCCAGCAGTTACTCGAACCTCGGGGGGCTATATGGCTACACCTTC
TRBJ2-1	TRBD2	few	TRBV4-1	CASSQDGLAGGPSSYNEQFF	TGCGCCAGCAGCCAAGATGGACTAGCGGGGGGCCCGAGCTCCTACAATGAGCAGTTCTTC
TRBJ2-2	NA	NA	TRBV4-1	CASSPPNTGELFF	TGCGCCAGCAGCCCTCCGAACACCGGGGAGCTGTTTTTT
TRBJ2-7	TRBD1	NA	TRBV3-1/TRBV3-2	CASSPDREIDEQYF	TGTGCCAGCAGCCCCGACAGGGAAATCGACGAGCAGTACTTC
TRBJ1-5	NA	few	TRBV19	CASSIDRGSVQPQHF	TGTGCCAGTAGTATAGACAGGGGATCGGTACAGCCCCAGCATTTT